The rows below give T cell receptor beta chains drawn from one sample of a study of T cells in Graves' hyperthyroidism and ophthalmopathy. TCRdb used MiXCR to reprocess the multiplex PCR reads, holding one entry per CDR3 protein. The sample has fewer than 650,000 distinct CDR3 sequences, around 14% seen once. The sequenced sample consisted of blood. Receptors were obtained from a woman between 18 and 30 years old with Graves' ophthalmopathy. Both conserved end residues are trimmed from each CDR3. The D gene is left open where the match is weak.

V gene	J gene	D gene	CDR3 protein
TRBV6-2/TRBV6-3	TRBJ2-3	TRBD2	ASSYSKAGGTDTQY
TRBV15	TRBJ1-6	.	ATSREGLRGHSPLH
TRBV19	TRBJ2-4	.	ASSFLQGRGNIQY
TRBV28	TRBJ2-7	TRBD2	ASRSGTPYEQY
TRBV12-3/TRBV12-4	TRBJ2-1	.	ASRPTRDEQF
TRBV5-1	TRBJ2-5	TRBD1	ASSLYTGTGGGEAQY
TRBV7-3	TRBJ1-5	.	ASSLDGRGPQH
TRBV7-2	TRBJ1-1	.	ASSFEIAGRTEAF
TRBV12-3/TRBV12-4	TRBJ1-5	.	ASSTSGYSNQPRH
TRBV10-3	TRBJ2-1	.	AIEAGTTHNEQF
TRBV20-1	TRBJ2-1	TRBD2	SGLAGGGGNEQF
TRBV20-1	TRBJ2-7	TRBD1	SASEYPGQGYEQY
TRBV2	TRBJ2-1	.	ASSLSGLLLYNEQF
TRBV27	TRBJ2-5	TRBD2	ASSLLGRGGLAEETQY
TRBV12-3/TRBV12-4	TRBJ2-2	.	ASTRGSGEGELF